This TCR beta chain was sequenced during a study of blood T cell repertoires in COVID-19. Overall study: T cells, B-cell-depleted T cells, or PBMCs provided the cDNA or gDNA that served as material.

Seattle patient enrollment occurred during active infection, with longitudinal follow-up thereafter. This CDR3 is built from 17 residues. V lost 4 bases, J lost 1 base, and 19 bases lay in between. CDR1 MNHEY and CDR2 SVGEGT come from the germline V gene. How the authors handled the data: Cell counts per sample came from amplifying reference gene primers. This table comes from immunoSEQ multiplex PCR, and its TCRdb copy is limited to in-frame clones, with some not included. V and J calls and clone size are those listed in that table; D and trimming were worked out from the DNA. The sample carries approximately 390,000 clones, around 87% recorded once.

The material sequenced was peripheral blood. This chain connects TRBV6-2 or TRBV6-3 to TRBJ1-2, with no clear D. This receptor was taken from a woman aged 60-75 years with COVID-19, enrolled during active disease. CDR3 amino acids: CASSSKPPVRVNYGYTF. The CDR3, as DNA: TGTGCCAGCAGTTCCAAGCCCCCCGTGCGAGTTAACTATGGCTACACCTTC.